The 8 T cell receptor beta chains below all came from one sample that was sequenced in a study of T cells in Graves' hyperthyroidism and ophthalmopathy. From RNA transcripts, TCR beta CDR3 regions were amplified. Primed by the HTBI set, a first-round RT-PCR was run on the TCR CDR3. TCRdb re-called the multiplex PCR reads through MiXCR, storing one row per CDR3 protein. The profile shows 470,000 or so distinct CDR3 sequences, around 20% of them singletons. Sequencing was carried out using blood. These receptors were taken from a man aged 18 to 29 with Graves' hyperthyroidism.

This clonotype was found once. A read error may produce the germline difference seen at one junction end. The CDR3, as DNA: TGTGCCAGCAGCCCACCGGGCAGAAATAACTATGGCTACGCCTTC. Protein: CASSPPGRNNYGYAF. The chain couples TRBV7-8 to TRBJ1-2; D not certain. This CDR3 region has 15 residues. Germline V lookup: CDR1 SGHVS, CDR2 FQNEAQ.

This clonotype turned up a few times. The chain recombines TRBV5-1 with TRBJ1-1; D is perhaps TRBD1 (6 bases). The V and J ends lost 4 bases and 0 bases respectively, with 16 bases between them. The V gene's germline CDR1 is SGHRS and CDR2 YFSETQ. The CDR3 is made up of 16 amino acids. This CDR3 reads CASSPPGAGMNTEAFF. In nucleotides, the CDR3 is TGCGCCAGCAGCCCCCCAGGGGCAGGAATGAACACTGAAGCTTTCTTT.

About this clonotype itself: This may be a read error: a much more frequent sequence differs by one nucleotide. The gene calls are TRBV7-8 and TRBJ1-1; possibly TRBD1 for D (5 bases). V was cut by 5 bases and J by 6 bases, with 10 bases left in between. There are 12 residues in the CDR3. CDR1 is SGHVS and CDR2 is FQNEAQ in the germline V gene. The CDR3 DNA reads TGTGCCAGCAGCCCGACAGTGCCTGAAGCTTTCTTT. It yields the protein CASSPTVPEAFF.

This clonotype showed up many times. The rearrangement uses TRBV20-1 and TRBJ2-5; D might be TRBD1 (6 bases). Trimming pared 4 bases from V and 5 bases from J, leaving 11 bases between. Germline V lookup: CDR1 DFQATT, CDR2 SNEGSKA (reference sequence). The CDR3 contains 12 residues. CDR3 in amino acids: CSAKKGVETQYF. The CDR3 DNA sequence: TGCAGTGCTAAAAAGGGGGTTGAGACCCAGTACTTC.

This sequence joins TRBV28 and TRBJ2-5; 9 nucleotides agree with TRBD1. Germline CDR1 reads MDHEN; CDR2 reads SYDVKM. With 1 base clipped from V and 4 bases from J, the junction kept 7 bases outside the gene matches. CDR3 length: 16 amino acids. The CDR3 region is CASSLSGTGKRETQYF. CDR3 in DNA: TGTGCCAGCAGTTTATCCGGGACAGGGAAACGAGAGACCCAGTACTTC.

This clonotype was recorded at least ten times. The genes are TRBV11-3 and TRBJ2-7; D is perhaps TRBD2 (7 bases). The V gene lost 1 base and the J gene lost 7 bases, with 11 bases spanning the gap. The CDR3 sequence is 13 residues long. CDR1 is SGHNT and CDR2 is YENEEA in the germline V gene. The CDR3 protein is CASSLGGGLEQYF. In DNA, the CDR3 is TGTGCCAGCAGCTTAGGGGGGGGGCTGGAGCAGTACTTC.

The chain has TRBV5-1 and TRBJ2-7, with D hard to call. Germline assignment: CDR1 SGHRS and CDR2 YFSETQ. CDR3 length equals 12 residues. With 5 bases removed from V and 5 bases from J, the gap between germline ends came to 11 bases. In DNA, the CDR3 is TGCGCCAGCAGAGAAGGGAAGAACGAGCAGTACTTC. It is translated as CASREGKNEQYF.

V is TRBV11-1 and J is TRBJ1-1; the match to TRBD1 covers 7 bases. This CDR3 is 16 amino acids long. The germline V gene has CDR1 SGHAT and CDR2 FQDESV (reference sequence). Trimming took 0 bases from V and 6 from J; bases not matched to a gene: 10. The CDR3 spells CASSLAGRDSTAEAFF. CDR3 DNA sequence: TGTGCCAGCAGCTTAGCGGGTCGGGACAGTACCGCTGAAGCTTTCTTT. Drawing the rest from reference TRBV11-1 and TRBJ1-1, the complete variable domain is EAEVAQSPRYKITEKSQAVAFWCDPISGHATLYWYRQILGQGPELLVQFQDESVVDDSQLPKDRFSAERLKGVDSTLKIQPAELGDSAMYLCASSLAGRDSTAEAFFGQGTRLTVV.